This T cell receptor (beta chain) comes out of a study of blood T cell repertoires in COVID-19. The wider study: The cDNA or gDNA used as material had been derived from T cells, B-cell-depleted T cells, or PBMCs.

Clones were sequenced by immunoSEQ multiplex PCR, and TCRdb holds only the in-frame ones, with some missing. The profile shows some 100,000 clones, approximately 88% of them singletons. The sequencing input was peripheral blood. This receptor was taken from a woman aged 60-70 years with acute or convalescent COVID-19.

The CDR3 DNA reads as TGTGCCAGCAGTTTACTAGACAGGAACACTGAAGCTTTCTTT. It translates to CASSLLDRNTEAFF. The chain recombines TRBV28 with TRBJ1-1, with a weak D call TRBD1 (5 bases). Per germline, CDR1 MDHEN and CDR2 SYDVKM. Trimming cost V 2 bases and J 1 base, with 8 bases left between them. CDR3 length equals 14 residues.